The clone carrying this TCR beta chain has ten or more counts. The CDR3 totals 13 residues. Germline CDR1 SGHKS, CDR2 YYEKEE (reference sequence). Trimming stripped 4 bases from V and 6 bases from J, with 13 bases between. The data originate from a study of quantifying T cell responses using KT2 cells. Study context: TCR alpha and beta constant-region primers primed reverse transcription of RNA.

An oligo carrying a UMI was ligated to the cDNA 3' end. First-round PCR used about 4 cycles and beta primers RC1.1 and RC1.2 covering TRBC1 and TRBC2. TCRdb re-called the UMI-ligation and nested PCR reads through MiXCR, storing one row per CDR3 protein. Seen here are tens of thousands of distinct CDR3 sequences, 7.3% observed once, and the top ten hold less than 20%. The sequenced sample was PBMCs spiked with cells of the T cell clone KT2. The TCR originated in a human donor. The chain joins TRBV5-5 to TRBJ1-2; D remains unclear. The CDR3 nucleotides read TGTGCCAGCAGCGATTTCACCACAGATGGCTACACCTTC. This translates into CASSDFTTDGYTF.